The clone carrying this TCR beta chain was seen just once. Its antigen remains unknown. The data stem from a study of T cells in tumors after PD-1 blockade. Background on the study: On average, tumor samples gave around 25,000 TCR templates and around 6,300 unique clonotypes.

General study findings and limits: Most post-therapy expanded exhausted CD8+ clones were new, undetected before treatment. Some novel exhausted tumor clones appeared in pre-treatment blood, suggesting peripheral recruitment.

This CDR3 contains 12 residues. Trimming removed 5 bases from V and 2 bases from J, with 7 bases in between. Here immunoSEQ multiplex PCR was the method, and the copy in TCRdb shows in-frame clones only, minus some. The table shows around 1,500 clones, with 60% to 70% occurring only once. The receptor was isolated from a human donor with cutaneous squamous cell carcinoma. The chain combines TRBV12-3 or TRBV12-4 with TRBJ2-7; D unresolved. This specimen consisted of tumor tissue, obtained before anti-PD-1 treatment. The chain's CDR3 is CASSPNPYEQYF. CDR3 DNA: TGTGCCAGCAGTCCTAACCCCTACGAGCAGTACTTC.